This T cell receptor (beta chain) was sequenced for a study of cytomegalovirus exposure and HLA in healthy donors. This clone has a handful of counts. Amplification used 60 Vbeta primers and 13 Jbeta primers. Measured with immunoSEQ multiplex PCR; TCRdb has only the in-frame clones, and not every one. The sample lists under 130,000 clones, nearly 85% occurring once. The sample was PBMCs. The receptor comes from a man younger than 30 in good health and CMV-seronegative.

CDR3 DNA: TGTGCCAGCAGCCCTCGAAGGGGGGGGTCCGGGCGTCAGGAGACCCAGTACTTC. Translated: CASSPRRGGSGRQETQYF. The chain uses TRBV5-4 and TRBJ2-5; TRBD2 is a possible D gene (7 bases). There are 18 residues in the CDR3. The germline V gene encodes CDR1 SGHNT and CDR2 YYREEE (reference sequence). V lost 4 bases and J lost 5, with 27 bases in between.